This paragraph covers one TCR beta chain sequence. What it recognizes is unknown. Germline V CDR1 and CDR2: SGHAT, FQNNGV. The CDR3 runs 19 residues. J gave up 3 bases and V 8 bases, and 16 bases lay outside the gene matches. These data come from a study of shared clonotypes between healthy human individuals. Study-level information: The study enrolled a couple of women and a few men aged 18 to 49.

In the authors' workflow: ImmunoSEQ output held junction-only sequences without quality scores, so filtering differed. The table came from immunoSEQ multiplex PCR; TCRdb's copy has only in-frame clones and leaves some out. V, J and clone size reflect that table, while D and trimming were determined from the DNA. The sample lists roughly 2.5 million clones, around nine tenths occurring once. Study-level points and caveats: Estimated clonotype richness was generally higher in naive than memory subsets.

Donors comprised healthy HIV-negative adults lacking recent acute infections or vaccinations. This TCR derives from a man younger than 30 in good health. The sample was naive CD4+ T cells sorted from blood. This sample's subset: CD45RA+ positively selected. The chain is built from TRBV11-2 and TRBJ2-2, with TRBD2 matching 12 bases. The CDR3 bases are TGTGCCAGCCCCCGGACGGAGCTAGCGGGGGGGCTCGACACCGGGGAGCTGTTTTTT. Encoded protein: CASPRTELAGGLDTGELFF.